This T cell receptor beta chain was sequenced for a study of T cell responses to AZD1222 COVID-19 vaccine. Whole-study results and caveats: Spike-specific TCR depth and breadth grew after two AZD1222 doses. Clonal diversity was possibly underestimated, and white British individuals and females predominated among donors.

Comments on this clone: Its target is not known.

Germline loops: CDR1 SGHVS, CDR2 FNYEAQ. V was pared by 1 base and J by 3 bases, with 9 bases of the junction left unmatched. The length of the CDR3 is 17 residues. Profiling relied on immunoSEQ multiplex PCR, and the TCRdb table lists in-frame clones only, not all of them. The table shows 150,000 to 200,000 clones, with 88% occurring only once. The sample was peripheral blood, taken 28 days after the second AZD1222 dose. The chain carries TRBV7-6 and TRBJ2-3; 8 bases fit TRBD2. The sequence came from an adult who received the AZD1222 COVID-19 vaccine. CDR3 residues: CASSLESGSRTTDTQYF. DNA of the CDR3: TGTGCCAGCAGCTTAGAGAGCGGGAGTAGAACGACAGATACGCAGTATTTT.